The T cell receptor (beta chain) under discussion was sequenced for a study of response to subunit inactivated influenza vaccine. TCRdb reprocessed the RT-PCR reads with MiXCR, giving one entry per CDR3 protein. Here the sample spans 560,000 or so distinct CDR3 sequences, approximately 7.6% being singletons. This clonotype was seen many times. At one of its ends the junction is not consistent with the germline gene, which may arise from a read error. The CDR3 sequence is 14 residues long. Per the germline V gene, CDR1 is LGHNA and CDR2 is YSLEER. The rearrangement joins TRBV4-3 to TRBJ2-7; 11 nucleotides align to TRBD1. This sample comprised PBMCs from blood, obtained around 25 months after vaccination. The receptor was isolated from a man aged 50-75 years who received an inactivated influenza vaccine. CDR3 bases: TGTGCCAGCAGTCAGGACAGGGGGCTATACGAGCAGTACTTC. Translating it yields CASSQDRGLYEQYF.